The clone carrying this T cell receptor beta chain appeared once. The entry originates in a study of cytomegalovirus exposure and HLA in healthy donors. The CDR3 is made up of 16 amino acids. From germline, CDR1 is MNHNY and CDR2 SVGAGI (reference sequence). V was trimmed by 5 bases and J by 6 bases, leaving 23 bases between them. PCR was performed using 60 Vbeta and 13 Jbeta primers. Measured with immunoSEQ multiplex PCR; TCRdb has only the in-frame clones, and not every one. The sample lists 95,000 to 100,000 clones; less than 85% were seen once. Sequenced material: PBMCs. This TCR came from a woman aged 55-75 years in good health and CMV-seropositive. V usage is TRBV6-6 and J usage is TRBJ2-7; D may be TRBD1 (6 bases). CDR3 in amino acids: CASSGLLVGAESEQYF. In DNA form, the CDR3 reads TGTGCCAGCAGTGGTCTCCTGGTGGGGGCGGAGAGCGAGCAGTACTTC.